This T cell receptor (beta chain) was documented in a study of graft-versus-host responses after intestinal transplantation. Turning to the study itself: Following induction with anti-thymocyte globulin, all recipients were given tacrolimus and steroids for around three years.

The germline CDR1 and CDR2 sequences are KGHSH and LQKENI. The CDR3 has 16 amino acids. Trimming cost V 3 bases and J 3 bases; bases outside gene matches: 5. TCRdb's table, derived via immunoSEQ multiplex PCR, lists solely in-frame clones and lacks some. In the table there are over 100,000 clones, just under 95% of which are singletons. Notes on the study in general: The marrow of recipients harbored GvH clones, and ileum or blood showed some of them first. Across patients carrying graft-donor T cell macrochimerism, allografts held high graft-versus-host to host-versus-graft clonal ratios.

Remarks on this clone: Its antigen remains unknown.

The material sequenced was unstimulated CD4+ T cells sorted from spleen or lymph node cells, taken before intestinal transplant. This receptor was identified in a human donor who received an intestinal transplant. V and J are TRBV18 and TRBJ2-4; 10 positions match TRBD2. The CDR3 DNA reads TGTGCCAGCTCACCCCAGGCTAGCGGGAGCAAAAACATTCAGTACTTC. Amino acids: CASSPQASGSKNIQYF.